These T cell receptor beta chains were read from a single sample in a study of blood T cell repertoires in COVID-19. Sequenced by immunoSEQ multiplex PCR; TCRdb stores in-frame clones only, minus some. The sample lists a few hundred thousand clones, 84% occurring once. Sequenced: peripheral blood. Every receptor here comes from a woman aged 40 to 50 who had recovered from COVID-19. Both conserved end residues are part of each CDR3. The D gene is left open where the match is weak. The listing skips clone size in some rows; elsewhere it reads once, few, many or a size class.

D gene: TRBD1
J gene: TRBJ1-3
V gene: TRBV18
clone size: -
CDR3 DNA: TGTGCCAGCTCACCGCTACCGGGACAGAACTCTGGAAACACCATATATTTT
CDR3 protein: CASSPLPGQNSGNTIYF

D gene: -
J gene: TRBJ1-1
V gene: TRBV2
clone size: -
CDR3 DNA: TGTGCCAGCCAGGGGAACGCCCGAAACACTGAAGCTTTCTTT
CDR3 protein: CASQGNARNTEAFF

D gene: -
J gene: TRBJ1-2
V gene: TRBV10-3
clone size: few
CDR3 DNA: TGTGCCATCAGTGCGGACAGTCTACGGTATGGCTACACCTTC
CDR3 protein: CAISADSLRYGYTF

D gene: -
J gene: TRBJ1-6
V gene: TRBV30
clone size: -
CDR3 DNA: TGTGCCGGCGGCCGTCGGGGGTATAATTCACCCCTCCACTTT
CDR3 protein: CAGGRRGYNSPLHF

D gene: TRBD2
J gene: TRBJ2-7
V gene: TRBV7-2
clone size: -
CDR3 DNA: TGTGCCAGCAGCTTCAGGACTAGCGGGGGGGACTTCTCCTACGAGCAGTACTTC
CDR3 protein: CASSFRTSGGDFSYEQYF

D gene: -
J gene: TRBJ2-7
V gene: TRBV15
clone size: -
CDR3 DNA: TGTGCCACCAGCACCGCTGTGACAGGCGAGCAGTACTTC
CDR3 protein: CATSTAVTGEQYF

D gene: TRBD2
J gene: TRBJ2-7
V gene: TRBV4-2
clone size: -
CDR3 DNA: TGTGCCAGCAGCCAAGCCGGACTAGCGGGGGGGCAAGTTTACGAGCAGTACTTC
CDR3 protein: CASSQAGLAGGQVYEQYF

D gene: TRBD1
J gene: TRBJ1-4
V gene: TRBV15
clone size: -
CDR3 DNA: TGTGCCACCAGCAGAGCCCCCATCGGGGCAGGGGGAGAAAAACTGTTTTTT
CDR3 protein: CATSRAPIGAGGEKLFF

D gene: TRBD1
J gene: TRBJ2-3
V gene: TRBV5-3
clone size: -
CDR3 DNA: TGTGCCAGAAGCTTGGAGGGGACAGGAGACACAGATACGCAGTATTTT
CDR3 protein: CARSLEGTGDTDTQYF

D gene: -
J gene: TRBJ1-4
V gene: TRBV4-1
clone size: -
CDR3 DNA: TGCGCCAGCAGCCAAGGTGGGGCAGACCATAATGAAAAACTGTTTTTT
CDR3 protein: CASSQGGADHNEKLFF

D gene: -
J gene: TRBJ2-1
V gene: TRBV11-3
clone size: few
CDR3 DNA: TGTGCCAGCAGCTTAAGCTCAAGCTCCTACAATGAGCAGTTCTTC
CDR3 protein: CASSLSSSSYNEQFF

D gene: -
J gene: TRBJ2-7
V gene: TRBV5-1
clone size: -
CDR3 DNA: TGCGCCAGCAGCTTGGGACAAGACTCCTACGAGCAGTACTTC
CDR3 protein: CASSLGQDSYEQYF

D gene: -
J gene: TRBJ2-6
V gene: TRBV30
clone size: -
CDR3 DNA: TGTGCCTGGGCTAGCGATGGGGCCAACGTCCTGACTTTC
CDR3 protein: CAWASDGANVLTF

D gene: TRBD2
J gene: TRBJ2-4
V gene: TRBV29-1
clone size: -
CDR3 DNA: TGCAGCGTTGAAGAACGGCGGGGGGGCCCAATAGCCAAAAACATTCAGTACTTC
CDR3 protein: CSVEERRGGPIAKNIQYF

D gene: -
J gene: TRBJ1-1
V gene: TRBV7-2
clone size: -
CDR3 DNA: TGTGCCAGCAGCCAAATAGGGGACAATGAAGCTTTCTTT
CDR3 protein: CASSQIGDNEAFF

D gene: TRBD2
J gene: TRBJ2-3
V gene: TRBV13
clone size: -
CDR3 DNA: TGTGCCAGCAGCTCAAGACTAGCGGGGGGGCCGAACACAGATACGCAGTATTTT
CDR3 protein: CASSSRLAGGPNTDTQYF

D gene: TRBD2
J gene: TRBJ2-4
V gene: TRBV2
clone size: -
CDR3 DNA: TGTGCCAGCAGTGAATTGACTAGCGTTGAAAACATTCAGTACTTC
CDR3 protein: CASSELTSVENIQYF

D gene: -
J gene: TRBJ1-2
V gene: TRBV6-5
clone size: -
CDR3 DNA: TGTGCCAGCTCCCCCGGGTCCCGCGGCTACACCTTC
CDR3 protein: CASSPGSRGYTF

D gene: -
J gene: TRBJ2-7
V gene: TRBV18
clone size: -
CDR3 DNA: TGTGCCAGCTCACCACTGAGGGATTCCGTCGAGCAGTACTTC
CDR3 protein: CASSPLRDSVEQYF

D gene: TRBD1
J gene: TRBJ2-3
V gene: TRBV19
clone size: -
CDR3 DNA: TGTGCCAGTAGTCCCGACAGGGCGGATACGCAGTATTTT
CDR3 protein: CASSPDRADTQYF

D gene: -
J gene: TRBJ2-7
V gene: TRBV6-5
clone size: -
CDR3 DNA: TGTGCCAGCAGTTTCCATCTCTCGGGAGAGCAGTACTTC
CDR3 protein: CASSFHLSGEQYF

D gene: -
J gene: TRBJ1-1
V gene: TRBV27
clone size: few
CDR3 DNA: TGTGCCAGCAGTTTTCAGGGAAGAATGAACACTGAAGCTTTCTTT
CDR3 protein: CASSFQGRMNTEAFF

D gene: -
J gene: TRBJ1-1
V gene: TRBV6-5
clone size: -
CDR3 DNA: TGTGCCAGCAGACAGAGGAACACTGAAGCTTTCTTT
CDR3 protein: CASRQRNTEAFF

D gene: TRBD1
J gene: TRBJ1-2
V gene: TRBV27
clone size: -
CDR3 DNA: TGTGCCAGCAGTTTTTCCAGGGGGCTCGGCTACACCTTC
CDR3 protein: CASSFSRGLGYTF

D gene: -
J gene: TRBJ1-6
V gene: TRBV18
clone size: -
CDR3 DNA: TGTGCCAGCTCACCACAGTCCGGGAATTCACCCCTCCACTTT
CDR3 protein: CASSPQSGNSPLHF

D gene: -
J gene: TRBJ2-5
V gene: TRBV9
clone size: once
CDR3 DNA: TGTGCCAGCAGCGTAGGGGAGGAGACCCAGTACTTC
CDR3 protein: CASSVGEETQYF

D gene: TRBD1
J gene: TRBJ1-2
V gene: TRBV6-2/TRBV6-3
clone size: few
CDR3 DNA: TGTGCCAGCAGTGACGGACAGGGGCAGAGGGGCTACACCTTC
CDR3 protein: CASSDGQGQRGYTF

D gene: TRBD1
J gene: TRBJ1-1
V gene: TRBV3-1/TRBV3-2
clone size: -
CDR3 DNA: TGTGCCAGCAGCCGCGGACAGGGAGTGGACACTGAAGCTTTCTTT
CDR3 protein: CASSRGQGVDTEAFF

D gene: TRBD1
J gene: TRBJ2-5
V gene: TRBV7-9
clone size: few
CDR3 DNA: TGTGCCAGCAGCTCCGGCCCGCCAGGGGGCTTGATGGAGACCCAGTACTTC
CDR3 protein: CASSSGPPGGLMETQYF

D gene: -
J gene: TRBJ1-2
V gene: TRBV28
clone size: -
CDR3 DNA: TGTGCCAGCAATGGGACACCTCAAAGGGGCTACACCTTC
CDR3 protein: CASNGTPQRGYTF

D gene: -
J gene: TRBJ2-5
V gene: TRBV21-1
clone size: -
CDR3 DNA: TGTGCCAGCAGCAAAGAGGGGTCAGGGGGCCGAATGGAGACCCAGTACTTC
CDR3 protein: CASSKEGSGGRMETQYF

D gene: -
J gene: TRBJ2-4
V gene: TRBV27
clone size: once
CDR3 DNA: TGTGCCAGCAGTGCATCCTCACAGGGCGTAAAGTACTTC
CDR3 protein: CASSASSQGVKYF